A single sample is the source of the 27 T cell receptor beta chains below, sequenced in a study of vaccination effects on CD4 cells after COVID-19. Antigen-specific CD4+ T cell clonotypes were called by their expansion after viral peptide-pool culture in ViraFEST. Following 10 days of culture, CD4+ T cells were isolated. Participants completed two doses of the BNT162b2 or mRNA-1273 vaccine. The antigens for these receptors are not known. Only in-frame clones appear in the TCRdb table, and some are missing; sequencing was by immunoSEQ multiplex PCR. The sample consists of around 16,000 clones, 70% of them appearing once. The sequencing used CD4+ T cells from PBMCs cultured with SARS-CoV-2 spike peptides, collected after COVID-19 vaccination. All receptors derive from a human donor who received a COVID-19 vaccine.

The CDR3 here is CASSSTGMGTGELFF. CDR3 coding DNA: TGTGCCAGCAGCTCAACAGGGATGGGGACCGGGGAGCTGTTTTTT. The chain is built from TRBV5-5 and TRBJ2-2, with a weak D call TRBD1 (6 bases). This CDR3 comprises 15 residues. V dropped 3 bases and J dropped 5 bases, with 14 bases sitting between them. Germline V gene lookup returns CDR1 SGHKS and CDR2 YYEKEE (reference sequence).

A single count supports this clone. CDR3 loop: CAAGPRNEQFF. CDR3 coding DNA: TGTGCCGCGGGACCGCGAAATGAGCAGTTCTTC. V gene TRBV10-3 combines with J gene TRBJ2-1; D may be TRBD2 (6 bases). The CDR3 covers 11 residues. V lost 11 bases, J lost 7 bases, and 12 bases lay in between. Germline CDR1 is ENHRY and CDR2 is SYGVKD.

The chain has TRBV9 and TRBJ1-1; D remains unclear. Germline V gives CDR1 SGDLS, CDR2 YYNGEE. This CDR3 region has 14 residues. V was trimmed by 0 bases and J by 1 base, leaving 7 bases between them. The CDR3 is CASSVGPSNTEAFF. For the CDR3, the DNA is TGTGCCAGCAGCGTAGGTCCATCGAACACTGAAGCTTTCTTT.

The gene calls are TRBV21-1 and TRBJ2-3; the table assigns TRBD2, which was not confirmed against the DNA. TRBV21-1 is flagged as a pseudogene. The CDR3 is made up of 18 amino acids. CDR3 in DNA: TGTGCCAGCAGCAAAGGTCGCGGCAGCCCGTGTAGCACAGATACGCAGTATTTT. Translating gives CASSKGRGSPCSTDTQYF.

The chain links TRBV9 to TRBJ2-3, with 8 bases that match TRBD2. Trimming cost V 0 bases and J 5 bases; bases outside gene matches: 8. CDR1 is SGDLS and CDR2 is YYNGEE in the germline V gene. The CDR3 is 16 amino acids. The CDR3 sequence: CASSVADRGGQDTQYF. The CDR3 DNA follows: TGTGCCAGCAGCGTAGCTGACCGGGGGGGCCAAGATACGCAGTATTTT.

The gene calls are TRBV30 and TRBJ2-5, with 9 bases aligning to TRBD1. The J segment lost 5 bases and the V segment lost 2 bases, leaving 6 bases of the junction unmatched. This CDR3 spans 14 amino acids. Germline V CDR1 and CDR2: GTSNPN, SVGIG (reference sequence). CDR3: CAWSLQGARETQYF. The CDR3 DNA is TGTGCCTGGAGTCTACAGGGGGCGAGGGAGACCCAGTACTTC.

The table lists this clone with a count of one. CDR3 in DNA: TGTGCCACCAGTATGGGACGGCCAGATACGCAGTATTTT. Translated: CATSMGRPDTQYF. The V and J genes are TRBV24-1 and TRBJ2-3; D may be TRBD1 or TRBD2 (5 bases each). CDR1 is KGHDR, CDR2 SFDVKD, per germline. Trimming took off 6 bases at V and 4 bases at J, with 10 bases between the two ends. The CDR3 has 13 amino acids.

V and J are TRBV3-1 (or the pseudogene TRBV3-2) and TRBJ1-2; no firm D call. The CDR3 length is 16 residues. CDR1 is LGHDT and CDR2 is YNNKEL in the germline V gene (reference sequence). V lost 4 bases to trimming and J lost 3 bases, with 18 bases between them. The CDR3 protein is CASSPSRLGSYYGYTF. The CDR3, as DNA: TGTGCCAGCAGCCCCAGCCGCCTAGGGAGCTACTATGGCTACACCTTC.

This chain connects TRBV5-1 to TRBJ1-1, with D maybe TRBD1 (6 bases). This CDR3 spans 17 amino acids. In germline, CDR1 is SGHRS, CDR2 YFSETQ. With 3 bases removed from V and 3 bases from J, the gap between germline ends came to 21 bases. Here the CDR3 reads CASSSPPGGRGDTEAFF. As DNA, the CDR3 is TGCGCCAGCAGCTCCCCACCGGGGGGGAGGGGGGACACTGAAGCTTTCTTT.

This clone was detected only once. The gene calls are TRBV27 and TRBJ1-2; D perhaps matches TRBD1 (5 bases). The CDR3 is made up of 14 amino acids. CDR1 and CDR2 from the germline V gene are MNHEY and SMNVEV (reference sequence). The V and J ends lost 5 bases and 4 bases respectively, with 14 bases between them. This chain's CDR3 is CASSPDRSSYGYTF. CDR3 in DNA: TGTGCCAGCAGTCCTGACAGATCTAGCTATGGCTACACCTTC.

The chain is built from TRBV11-3 and TRBJ2-3, with 8 bases matching TRBD2. Germline V gene data show CDR1 as SGHNT and CDR2 as YENEEA. The trim removed 5 bases at V and 2 bases at J, leaving 6 bases unmatched. This CDR3 has 15 residues. CDR3 in amino acids: CASSRGLDDTDTQYF. The CDR3, as DNA: TGTGCCAGCAGCAGGGGACTAGATGACACAGATACGCAGTATTTT.

The CDR3 DNA sequence: TGTGCCAGCAGCTTAGTCTCTGGGCGGGAGGCCTACAATGAGCAGTTCTTC. As protein: CASSLVSGREAYNEQFF. The chain employs TRBV11-2 and TRBJ2-1; TRBD2 matches 8 bases. V shed 1 base, J shed 2 bases, and the junction held 7 bases outside the gene matches. This CDR3 comprises 17 residues. Looked up from germline, CDR1 is SGHAT and CDR2 is FQNNGV.

The genes are TRBV11-2 and TRBJ2-7; 9 bases map to TRBD2. Per germline, CDR1 SGHAT and CDR2 FQNNGV. With 5 bases clipped from V and 1 base from J, the junction kept 9 bases outside the gene matches. This CDR3 contains 16 residues. CDR3 loop: CASSPWVAGDSYEQYF. CDR3 DNA: TGTGCCAGCAGCCCCTGGGTAGCGGGGGATTCCTACGAGCAGTACTTC.

In this sample, this clone turned up a few times. The genes are TRBV28 and TRBJ1-2; D remains unclear. V gave up 2 bases and J gave up 1 base, with 8 bases separating them. The CDR3 has 14 residues. In germline, CDR1 is MDHEN, CDR2 SYDVKM. CDR3 residues: CASSLNWVNYGYTF. DNA of the CDR3: TGTGCCAGCAGTTTAAACTGGGTTAACTATGGCTACACCTTC.

This clone has a handful of counts. CDR3 in amino acids: CASSEIPQGAGNTIYF. The CDR3 coding sequence is TGTGCCAGCAGTGAGATCCCCCAGGGGGCGGGAAACACCATATATTTT. The chain employs TRBV6-1 and TRBJ1-3, with 8 nucleotides matching TRBD1. Germline V lookup: CDR1 MNHNS, CDR2 SASEGT. The CDR3 has 16 residues. The V segment lost 3 bases and the J segment 4 bases; nucleotides outside the gene matches: 8.

The chain carries TRBV5-5 and TRBJ1-1, with 8 bases aligning to TRBD1. CDR3 length equals 15 residues. Germline V gene sequence: CDR1 SGHKS, CDR2 YYEKEE (reference sequence). The V segment lost 1 base and the J segment 1 base; nucleotides outside the gene matches: 3. DNA for the CDR3: TGTGCCAGCAGCTTGCGGACAGGGCAGAACACTGAAGCTTTCTTT. As protein: CASSLRTGQNTEAFF.

The chain employs TRBV3-1 (or the pseudogene TRBV3-2) and TRBJ2-7; 9 bases are a match to TRBD1. This CDR3 region has 15 residues. Germline V lookup: CDR1 LGHDT, CDR2 YNNKEL (reference sequence). With V trimmed by 1 base and J by 2 bases, 3 bases remained unmatched. CDR3: CASSQGQGGTYEQYF. Written as DNA, the CDR3 is TGTGCCAGCAGCCAAGGACAGGGGGGGACCTACGAGCAGTACTTC.

The chain combines TRBV13 with TRBJ1-3; D remains ambiguous. CDR3 length equals 14 residues. Trimming stripped 0 bases from V and 4 bases from J, with 7 bases between. The V gene's germline CDR1 is PRHDT and CDR2 FYEKMQ (reference sequence). The CDR3 coding sequence is TGTGCCAGCAGCTTAGGCCGCAAGGGAAACACCATATATTTT. Translated: CASSLGRKGNTIYF.

This clone is termed medium-sized (0.01 to 0.1%). CDR3 nucleotide sequence: TGTGCCAGCAGGACTAGCGGACGCACAGATACGCAGTATTTT. As protein: CASRTSGRTDTQYF. The chain employs TRBV6-6 and TRBJ2-3; 9 nucleotides match TRBD2. CDR1 MNHNY and CDR2 SVGAGI come from the germline V gene (reference sequence). V lost 6 bases and J lost 1; bases outside the gene matches: 2. The CDR3 runs to 14 residues.

The chain carries TRBV5-5 and TRBJ2-3; 7 bases are shared with TRBD2. Losses at the gene ends were 5 bases for V and 2 bases for J; bases not matched to a gene: 14. The V gene's germline CDR1 is SGHKS and CDR2 YYEKEE (reference sequence). The CDR3 has 17 residues. In nucleotides, the CDR3 is TGTGCCAGCAGGTTCCCTTTGGGGGGAGGGCCCACAGATACGCAGTATTTT. Translating it yields CASRFPLGGGPTDTQYF.

V is TRBV20-1 and J is TRBJ2-5; the D gene could be TRBD1 or TRBD2 (5 bases each). Germline-derived CDR1 and CDR2 are DFQATT and SNEGSKA (reference sequence). Trimming removed 7 bases from V and 1 base from J, with 7 bases in between. CDR3 length: 11 residues. DNA of the CDR3: TGCAGTGGGGGACGCCAAGAGACCCAGTACTTC. It yields the protein CSGGRQETQYF.

The rearrangement links TRBV11-3 to TRBJ2-7; possible D gene TRBD2, 6 bases. This CDR3 spans 13 amino acids. Germline V CDR1 and CDR2: SGHNT, YENEEA. Trimming shortened V by 2 bases and J by 4 bases, and 9 bases separated the two germline ends. The CDR3 spells CASSLFGGYEQYF. The CDR3 coding sequence is TGTGCCAGCAGCTTATTTGGGGGGTACGAGCAGTACTTC.

This chain joins TRBV4-3 and TRBJ2-7, with D hard to call. V lost 0 bases to trimming and J lost 4 bases, with 13 bases between them. Germline V lookup: CDR1 LGHNA, CDR2 YSLEER. The CDR3 sequence is 15 residues long. The DNA for the CDR3 is TGCGCCAGCAGCCAAGAATGGACCTCCGGGTACGAGCAGTACTTC. Its translation is CASSQEWTSGYEQYF.

Details on this clone: A junction end diverges from the germline sequence, so it may reflect a read error. The chain employs TRBV2 and TRBJ2-1; maybe TRBD1 (5 bases). Germline V gene lookup returns CDR1 SNHLY and CDR2 FYNNEI. This CDR3 is built from 11 residues. Here the CDR3 DNA reads TGTGCCAGCAGTGAGGGGCTAGTCGGGCTCTTC. Its translation: CASSEGLVGLF.

V usage is TRBV5-4 and J usage is TRBJ1-1; unclear D gene. Germline V gene lookup returns CDR1 SGHNT and CDR2 YYREEE (reference sequence). This CDR3 comprises 14 residues. Trimming removed 1 base at V and 3 bases at J, with 10 bases between. CDR3 loop: CASSLTVKHTEAFF. The CDR3 region has the DNA TGTGCCAGCAGCTTGACCGTCAAGCACACTGAAGCTTTCTTT.

The chain combines TRBV18 with TRBJ1-2; D unclear. The CDR3 is made up of 12 amino acids. The germline V and J ends were trimmed by 2 bases and 2 bases, with 3 bases remaining between them. CDR1 KGHSH and CDR2 LQKENI come from the germline V gene. The CDR3 protein is CASSPGNYGYTF. CDR3 bases: TGTGCCAGCTCACCAGGGAACTATGGCTACACCTTC.

The genes are TRBV5-1 and TRBJ1-2, with 9 bases aligning to TRBD1. The CDR3 sequence is 15 residues long. V lost 2 bases to trimming and J lost 8 bases; unmatched junction nucleotides: 10. CDR1 and CDR2 from the germline V gene are SGHRS and YFSETQ. The CDR3 sequence: CASSFGATGGGGYTF. The CDR3 nucleotides read TGCGCCAGCAGCTTTGGGGCCACAGGGGGCGGAGGCTACACCTTC.